This TCR beta chain was profiled in a study of identical twins. Overall study findings and caveats: Recombination models fit unrelated individuals' TCR alpha sharing but underestimated twins'. The abundant beta clonotypes from cord blood had fewer insertions, and memory repertoires had none of this. Conclusions were drawn cross-sectionally by statistical analysis, without following the same donors.

A universal primer binding site was introduced by template switching. The final cDNA contained unique molecular identifiers. TCRdb reprocessed the 5' RACE reads with MiXCR, giving one entry per CDR3 protein. The top ten hold about 0.5% of the sample, which has 500,000 to 550,000 distinct CDR3 sequences, around 20% seen once. As regards this clonotype: The target antigen is unknown.

V gave up 4 bases and J gave up 2 bases, with 15 bases separating them. The CDR3 is 15 amino acids. Germline lookup yields CDR1 SGHTA and CDR2 FQGTGA. Another study also made use of these data, one on yellow fever vaccine responses in identical twins.

The rearrangement uses TRBV7-3 and TRBJ2-7; no definite D call. The sample taken for sequencing was CD4+ T cells sorted from blood. The clonotype was recovered from a woman younger than 35 in good health. The CDR3 region is CASSSGPDSTYEQYF. Here the CDR3 DNA reads TGTGCCAGCAGCTCGGGTCCTGACTCCACCTACGAGCAGTACTTC.